This is a list of T cell receptor beta chains from one sample in a study of blood T cell repertoires in COVID-19. Assay: immunoSEQ multiplex PCR; the TCRdb copy retains only in-frame clones and omits some. The sample gives around 140,000 clones, approximately 80% of which show up once; 44% is in the top ten. The sample taken for sequencing was peripheral blood. The receptor source for this set is a human donor in a cohort sampled during active COVID-19. Both conserved end residues are part of each CDR3. A D gene is named only where the DNA matches it firmly. The size field is filled for only some rows; it gives once, few, many or a size class.

clone size: -
J gene: TRBJ2-5
D gene: TRBD2
V gene: TRBV5-1
CDR3 protein: CASMAGGLQETQYF
CDR3 DNA: TGCGCCAGCATGGCGGGGGGCTTACAAGAGACCCAGTACTTC

clone size: once
J gene: TRBJ1-5
D gene: -
V gene: TRBV19
CDR3 protein: CASRTVNSNQPQHF
CDR3 DNA: TGTGCCAGCAGGACTGTGAATAGCAATCAGCCCCAGCATTTT

clone size: -
J gene: TRBJ2-1
D gene: -
V gene: TRBV27
CDR3 protein: CASSFKSGPYNEQFF
CDR3 DNA: TGTGCCAGCAGTTTTAAGAGCGGGCCTTACAATGAGCAGTTCTTC

clone size: -
J gene: TRBJ2-3
D gene: -
V gene: TRBV4-2
CDR3 protein: CASSRRRGNTDTQYF
CDR3 DNA: TGTGCCAGCAGCCGACGGAGGGGAAACACAGATACGCAGTATTTT

clone size: -
J gene: TRBJ2-2
D gene: -
V gene: TRBV5-4
CDR3 protein: CASSLGRANTGELFF
CDR3 DNA: TGTGCCAGCAGCTTGGGCAGGGCGAACACCGGGGAGCTGTTTTTT

clone size: -
J gene: TRBJ2-5
D gene: TRBD1
V gene: TRBV27
CDR3 protein: CASGDSSARETQYF
CDR3 DNA: TGTGCCAGCGGGGACAGCTCGGCGCGGGAGACCCAGTACTTC

clone size: once
J gene: TRBJ1-1
D gene: -
V gene: TRBV7-8
CDR3 protein: CASSLGPVNTEAFF
CDR3 DNA: TGTGCCAGCAGCTTAGGGCCTGTGAACACTGAAGCTTTCTTT

clone size: once
J gene: TRBJ2-7
D gene: -
V gene: TRBV6-1
CDR3 protein: CASSEAFDRFTAYEQYF
CDR3 DNA: TGTGCCAGCAGTGAAGCCTTCGACAGGTTTACTGCCTACGAGCAGTACTTC

clone size: once
J gene: TRBJ2-3
D gene: TRBD2
V gene: TRBV7-2
CDR3 protein: CASSWAGTSGAGDTQYF
CDR3 DNA: TGTGCCAGCAGCTGGGCAGGGACTAGCGGGGCCGGAGATACGCAGTATTTT

clone size: -
J gene: TRBJ2-5
D gene: -
V gene: TRBV7-9
CDR3 protein: CASSRVGLWETQYF
CDR3 DNA: TGTGCCAGCAGCCGGGTAGGACTTTGGGAGACCCAGTACTTC

clone size: -
J gene: TRBJ1-1
D gene: TRBD1
V gene: TRBV29-1
CDR3 protein: CSARTGENTEAFF
CDR3 DNA: TGCAGCGCCCGGACAGGAGAGAACACTGAAGCTTTCTTT

clone size: -
J gene: TRBJ1-2
D gene: -
V gene: TRBV6-2/TRBV6-3
CDR3 protein: CASGPGGQIYGYTF
CDR3 DNA: TGTGCCAGCGGCCCGGGAGGGCAGATCTATGGCTACACCTTC

clone size: -
J gene: TRBJ2-1
D gene: TRBD1
V gene: TRBV24-1
CDR3 protein: CATSDANRGTDEQFF
CDR3 DNA: TGTGCCACCAGTGACGCTAACAGGGGAACGGACGAGCAGTTCTTC

clone size: -
J gene: TRBJ1-1
D gene: -
V gene: TRBV2
CDR3 protein: CASSEAGGRVYTEAFF
CDR3 DNA: TGTGCCAGCAGTGAAGCAGGGGGAAGGGTGTACACTGAAGCTTTCTTT

clone size: -
J gene: TRBJ2-1
D gene: TRBD2
V gene: TRBV12-5
CDR3 protein: CASRGGRNNEQFF
CDR3 DNA: TGTGCTAGCCGGGGGGGCAGGAACAATGAGCAGTTCTTC

clone size: -
J gene: TRBJ1-2
D gene: TRBD1
V gene: TRBV7-8
CDR3 protein: CASSLGDRGSRGYTF
CDR3 DNA: TGTGCCAGCAGCTTGGGGGACAGGGGATCGAGGGGCTACACCTTC

clone size: -
J gene: TRBJ1-2
D gene: -
V gene: TRBV14
CDR3 protein: CASSQVHMTLRGSAQRGYTF
CDR3 DNA: TGTGCCAGCAGCCAAGTTCATATGACTTTGCGCGGTTCGGCGCAGCGTGGCTACACCTTC

clone size: -
J gene: TRBJ2-5
D gene: -
V gene: TRBV28
CDR3 protein: CASSSGSTQETQYF
CDR3 DNA: TGTGCCAGCAGTTCTGGGAGTACTCAAGAGACCCAGTACTTC

clone size: -
J gene: TRBJ1-2
D gene: -
V gene: TRBV4-3
CDR3 protein: CASSQGLGGGYTF
CDR3 DNA: TGCGCCAGCAGCCAAGGCCTGGGAGGTGGCTACACCTTC

clone size: few
J gene: TRBJ2-4
D gene: TRBD2
V gene: TRBV7-8
CDR3 protein: CASSPPSGGHGNIQYF
CDR3 DNA: TGTGCCAGCAGCCCCCCTAGCGGGGGTCACGGAAACATTCAGTACTTC

clone size: -
J gene: TRBJ1-5
D gene: TRBD1
V gene: TRBV7-9
CDR3 protein: CASSRTGGNQPQHF
CDR3 DNA: TGTGCCAGCAGCCGGACAGGGGGCAATCAGCCCCAGCATTTT

clone size: -
J gene: TRBJ2-7
D gene: -
V gene: TRBV3-1/TRBV3-2
CDR3 protein: CASSQAQGYYEQYF
CDR3 DNA: TGTGCCAGCAGCCAAGCACAGGGCTACTACGAGCAGTACTTC

clone size: -
J gene: TRBJ2-2
D gene: -
V gene: TRBV7-3
CDR3 protein: CASSLFSQGELFF
CDR3 DNA: TGTGCCAGCAGCTTGTTTTCCCAGGGAGAGCTGTTTTTT

clone size: once
J gene: TRBJ1-2
D gene: TRBD1
V gene: TRBV18
CDR3 protein: CASSRLPGQDGYTF
CDR3 DNA: TGTGCCAGCTCACGGCTACCGGGACAGGATGGCTACACCTTC